This record covers a single TCR beta chain. Its antigen is unknown. Nothing much larger sits one base from this clone, and base qualities are not available. Sample time point, as interpreted from the label and publication: newly diagnosed GD, antithyroid drugs for less than 3 months. RNA was extracted from PBMCs in TRIzol for both TCR sequencing and RNA sequencing. The diagnosis of Graves' disease followed American Thyroid Association guidelines. Patients were recruited from an endocrinology department in Xi'an, China. Each patient gave 7 to 9.5 milliliters of peripheral blood, collected in an EDTA anticoagulant tube. PBMCs were isolated by Ficoll Paque Plus density gradient separation without further T cell sorting. An Agilent 2100 Bioanalyzer and agarose gel were used to check RNA quality, while a NanoDrop 2000 measured RNA concentration. Taken from the germline V gene, the CDR1 and CDR2 loops are MNHNS and SASEGT. Spanning cysteine to phenylalanine, the CDR3 consists of 14 amino acids. Only the CDR3 region is kept as DNA, spanning 42 bases read in frame from base 1. V and J lose 3 bases and 4 bases, and a span of 13 bases separates them.

Library preparation used multiplex PCR. TCRdb names Illumina HiSeq 4000 as the instrument used. TCR beta libraries were built with iRepertoire HTBI primers and Arm-PCR amplification of CDR3 regions. Before sequencing, the PCR products went through gel purification. The paper's data handling went like this. Gene usage analysis of CDR3 amino acid clonotypes used the 55 to 65 TRBV and 12 to 15 TRBJ segments found across samples. COPE and FqMerger were used to merge the filtered high-quality paired reads into contigs. BLAST was used to align contigs to IMGT TRBV, TRBD and TRBJ reference genes, with CDR3 defined following IMGT. Any clonotype with a frequency above 0.1% was classified as a highly expanded clone. Shannon entropy served as the measure of repertoire diversity, while the Gini coefficient captured V-J evenness. Clonotypes shared by more than one individual were considered public. Through fastp at Q25 and MiXCR, TCRdb rebuilt clones from the public reads, retaining in-frame beta chains. Identical CDR3 protein sequences are pooled into one entry, listed with their most common genes and DNA. These V and J calls derive from TCRdb rather than the authors' analysis. This sample holds 440,000 or so distinct CDR3 sequences; just under 15% were observed only once. The ten largest clonotypes hold 16% of the sample.

This specimen belongs to a study of regulatory T cells in long-lasting Graves disease listed by TCRdb under 2021. The study in broad terms: In the newly diagnosed Graves' disease group, patients had been taking antithyroid drugs for less than 3 months. This study used TCR sequencing and RNA sequencing of peripheral blood to compare persistent Graves' disease patients against newly diagnosed Graves' disease patients. A total of roughly 33 samples underwent TCR sequencing: around 13 from persistent and around 20 from newly diagnosed Graves' disease patients. The study was registered as a clinical trial and conducted in China.

Study-wide findings and limitations: Only the TCR beta chain was sequenced and analyzed. Preferential use of TRBV28, TRBJ1-2 and TRBJ2-5 was observed in persistent disease, whereas TRBV20-1 and TRBJ2-1 were favored in newly diagnosed disease. Persistent Graves' disease patients showed lower TCR Shannon entropy and fewer highly expanded clones than newly diagnosed patients, suggesting clonal expansion. Persistent patients shared more public clonotypes among themselves (around 2,500) than newly diagnosed patients did (about 970). The authors noted that the small sample size was a limitation that may lower accuracy. Peripheral blood alone was examined, since thyroid tissue, which constituted the primary lesion, could not be accessed.

These sequences were also reported in another study, on T cells in Graves' hyperthyroidism and ophthalmopathy. That second report states: Graves' hyperthyroidism was defined as stable when no progression to ophthalmopathy occurred over 18 months of follow-up. The hyperthyroidism patients were between 18 and 65 years old and newly diagnosed, with a disease duration of less than 2 months. Any patient with an uncontrolled infection, another autoimmune disease, pregnancy or lactation was excluded. Diagnoses were based on clinical symptoms, serum thyroxine and TRAb, thyroid ultrasound and orbital computed tomography. The TCR CDR3 was subjected to a first round of RT-PCR using the HTBI primer set and the Qiagen OneStep RT-PCR kit. Most expanded thyroid clonotypes (frequency above 0.001) were also found in blood, which suggests that blood repertoires may mirror thyroid immune responses. In cross-validation, a model built on a 13 V-J signature told ophthalmopathy apart from stable hyperthyroidism with roughly 87% sensitivity and around 83% specificity, and in testing the same model reached 80%/75%. In validation, the model predicted progression to ophthalmopathy with 60% to 71% sensitivity and 72% to 85% specificity, a median of 6.5 months before onset. To identify TCR V-J signatures that set the groups apart, the researchers used a discovery cohort of 90 to 100 patients, made up of around 42 with Graves' ophthalmopathy and 57 with stable Graves' hyperthyroidism. Whether ophthalmopathy could be predicted prospectively was tested in an independent validation cohort made up of about 18 hyperthyroidism patients plus 17 patients who later progressed to ophthalmopathy. The approximately 100 discovery patients were randomly divided into training and test sets at a 7:3 ratio. In several Graves' hyperthyroidism patients, the study also compared T-cell repertoires from thyroid tissue with T-cell repertoires from blood. After blood sampling, hyperthyroidism patients were treated with methimazole at a starting dose of 30 mg daily, and ophthalmopathy patients were treated with high-dose intravenous methylprednisolone. Libraries were constructed in a second round of multiplex PCR, after which size selection and purification were carried out. Paired-end sequencing of the libraries was performed with 100 bp reads on an Illumina HiSeq2000. Raw data were processed with SOAPnuke, discarding reads with adapters, uncalled bases, mean Phred below 15, or no exact constant-primer or identifier match. COPE v1.2.5 was used to merge the high-quality paired reads, and each unique nucleotide sequence was defined as a clonotype. MiTCR v1.1 was used to align clonotypes to the IMGT TRBV, TRBD and TRBJ reference segments. The analysis included only V-J combinations with a frequency above 0.0001, which together covered roughly 99% of the repertoires. A TCS score was defined as the ratio between F50 (clonal expansion) and ExV (chaos), using BLOSUM62-based TCRdist between CDR3 peptides within each V-J. Welch's t-statistics and random forest reduced some 510 V-J features to around 14, which were used in a naive Bayes classifier (R e1071). No statistical method was used to set the sample size in advance, and investigators knew the group allocation. The paper reports TCR Vbeta CDR3 sequencing of roughly 140 peripheral blood samples: some 41 ophthalmopathy, over 70 hyperthyroidism and approximately 17 progressor patients.

The sequences come from peripheral blood mononuclear cells (PBMCs), collected at new diagnosis, from a patient treated with antithyroid drugs. Here the chain combines TRBV6-1 and TRBJ2-7; the D gene is perhaps TRBD2, from 5 matching bases. The sequence was obtained from a woman in her twenties or thirties with Graves disease. Donor details come from another sample of the same person, matched by shared clones. The sequenced DNA is TGTGCCAGCAGTGACGACGAGGACTCTTACGAGCAGTACTTC. The encoded protein is CASSDDEDSYEQYF.